The 32 T cell receptor beta chains listed next were all sequenced from one sample in a study of T cell responses to AZD1222 COVID-19 vaccine. TCRdb's table, derived via immunoSEQ multiplex PCR, lists solely in-frame clones and lacks some. The sample lists approximately 50,000 clones, 86% occurring once. This sample comprised peripheral blood, obtained 28 days after the second AZD1222 dose. The receptor set was obtained from an adult who received the AZD1222 COVID-19 vaccine.

The chain recombines TRBV28 with TRBJ2-2; D uncertain. V gave up 8 bases and J gave up 5 bases, with 9 bases separating them. CDR1 MDHEN and CDR2 SYDVKM come from the germline V gene. This CDR3 region has 12 residues. CDR3 sequence reads: CASGLWTGELFF. The CDR3 region has the DNA TGTGCCAGCGGGCTGTGGACCGGGGAGCTGTTTTTT.

The chain recombines TRBV24-1 with TRBJ2-5, with 8 bases aligning to TRBD1. With 7 bases clipped from V and 4 bases from J, the junction kept 4 bases outside the gene matches. Germline CDR1 KGHDR, CDR2 SFDVKD. This CDR3 is 13 amino acids long. CDR3 in DNA: TGTGCCACCAGGCAGGGGGCGGGAGAGACCCAGTACTTC. Its protein product is CATRQGAGETQYF.

The chain recombines TRBV21-1 with TRBJ2-2; the D call in the table, TRBD1, was not verified against the DNA. TRBV21-1 is reported as a pseudogene. This CDR3 is 14 amino acids long. CDR3 DNA sequence: TGTGCCAGCAGGAGGGACAGCTACACCGGGGAGCTGTTTTTT. This translates into CASRRDSYTGELFF.

The chain couples TRBV27 to TRBJ2-2; TRBD2 is a possible D gene (5 bases). Germline CDR1 is MNHEY and CDR2 is SMNVEV (reference sequence). The CDR3 has 17 amino acids. With 0 bases removed from V and 6 bases from J, the gap between germline ends came to 17 bases. CDR3 protein: CASSLSRDLLRSGELFF. The CDR3 DNA reads as TGTGCCAGCAGTTTATCTCGGGATTTGTTGAGGTCCGGGGAGCTGTTTTTT.

The V call is TRBV6-6, the J call TRBJ1-2, with 8 bases lining up with TRBD1. The junction had 10 bases not matched to a gene; V was cut back by 2 bases and J by 5 bases. Germline values: CDR1 MNHNY, CDR2 SVGAGI (reference sequence). The CDR3 has 16 amino acids. The CDR3 DNA is TGTGCCAGCAGTTACACTTCGACAGGGGAGAGGTATGGCTACACCTTC. This encodes CASSYTSTGERYGYTF.

Concerning this clone itself: The same CDR3 can be traced to other DNA sequences in this sample. V is TRBV10-3 and J is TRBJ1-5, with 8 bases identical to TRBD1. V was pared by 5 bases and J by 0 bases, with 3 bases of the junction left unmatched. The CDR3 spans 15 residues. In germline, CDR1 is ENHRY, CDR2 SYGVKD. The CDR3 loop reads CAISPGTGSNQPQHF. CDR3 sequence (DNA): TGTGCCATCAGTCCCGGGACAGGTAGCAATCAGCCCCAGCATTTT.

This clone was observed once. This rearrangement joins TRBV7-2 to TRBJ1-2, with D hard to call. Germline V gene data show CDR1 as SGHTA and CDR2 as FQGNSA. The CDR3 has 13 residues. V lost 3 bases to trimming and J lost 8 bases, with 13 bases between them. Here the CDR3 DNA reads TGTGCCAGCAGCTTTGCGGCAGTTGGGGGCTACACCTTC. Its protein is CASSFAAVGGYTF.

This chain links TRBV6-2 or TRBV6-3 with TRBJ1-3; a weak D match, TRBD1 (5 bases). The V end lost 0 bases, the J end lost 2 bases, and 11 bases lay between the germline ends. CDR3 length equals 16 residues. Germline CDR1 reads MNHEY; CDR2 reads SVGEGT. The chain's CDR3 is CASSYSARETGNTIYF. The CDR3 region has the DNA TGTGCCAGCAGTTACTCAGCCAGGGAAACTGGAAACACCATATATTTT.

V is TRBV7-2 and J is TRBJ2-7, with 7 bases identical to TRBD2. There are 14 residues in the CDR3. Germline trimming cut 5 bases from V and 0 bases from J; bases unmatched to any gene: 4. Germline V gives CDR1 SGHTA, CDR2 FQGNSA. The CDR3 DNA is TGTGCCAGCAGCCAGCGGGGCACCTCCTACGAGCAGTACTTC. It is translated as CASSQRGTSYEQYF.

The V and J genes are TRBV7-9 and TRBJ2-5; perhaps TRBD2 as D (7 bases). CDR1 and CDR2 from the germline V gene are SEHNR and FQNEAQ (reference sequence). V was clipped by 5 bases and J by 4 bases, with 14 bases between them. This CDR3 comprises 14 residues. DNA of the CDR3: TGTGCCAGCAGCGAGAGGGGGGGTGGAGAGACCCAGTACTTC. This encodes CASSERGGGETQYF.

The chain uses TRBV10-2 and TRBJ1-1, with TRBD1 matching 7 bases. The CDR3 consists of 15 residues. J was trimmed by 5 bases and V by 6 bases; bases with no gene match: 12. Germline V CDR1 and CDR2: WSHSY, SAAADI. CDR3: CASSDSPPGGTEAFF. CDR3 coding DNA: TGCGCCAGCAGCGACTCCCCCCCAGGGGGAACTGAAGCTTTCTTT.

The J gene is TRBJ2-7, the V gene TRBV27; 7 nucleotides match TRBD2. This CDR3 contains 14 residues. V lost 4 bases, J lost 7 bases, and 10 bases stayed unmatched. Germline lookup yields CDR1 MNHEY and CDR2 SMNVEV (reference sequence). The CDR3 nucleotides are TGTGCCAGCAGTTCCTCGACTAGCTTGAGTGAGCAGTACTTC. Its translation: CASSSSTSLSEQYF.

The gene calls are TRBV6-5 and TRBJ1-2; 8 nucleotides agree with TRBD1. The CDR3 length is 13 residues. CDR1 is MNHEY and CDR2 is SVGAGI in the germline V gene. Trimming cost V 4 bases and J 3 bases; bases outside gene matches: 1. CDR3 sequence: CASSSTGDYGYTF. In DNA, the CDR3 is TGTGCCAGCAGTTCGACAGGGGACTATGGCTACACCTTC.

The chain has TRBV18 and TRBJ2-5, with TRBD2 matching over 9 bases. The germline CDR1 and CDR2 sequences are KGHSH and LQKENI. V dropped 3 bases and J dropped 1; count of bases not matched to a gene: 3. This CDR3 has 15 residues. CDR3 DNA: TGTGCCAGCTCACCTTCAGCGGGGGGCCAAGAGACCCAGTACTTC. Translating gives CASSPSAGGQETQYF.

The chain links TRBV4-2 to TRBJ1-2; 7 bases are a match to TRBD1. Germline V lookup: CDR1 LGHNA, CDR2 YNFKEQ. J lost 8 bases, V lost 0 bases, and 9 bases had no gene match. The CDR3 extends over 15 amino acids. This chain's CDR3 is CASSQDWVTGEGYTF. CDR3 bases: TGTGCCAGCAGCCAAGATTGGGTTACAGGGGAGGGCTACACCTTC.

The rearrangement links TRBV19 to TRBJ2-7; D is perhaps TRBD1 (5 bases). The CDR3 has 15 amino acids. The germline V and J ends were trimmed by 3 bases and 0 bases, with 12 bases remaining between them. Germline V gene data show CDR1 as LNHDA and CDR2 as SQIVND (reference sequence). The CDR3 here is CASSIQGISSYEQYF. CDR3 DNA: TGTGCCAGTAGTATCCAGGGAATAAGCTCCTACGAGCAGTACTTC.

This chain joins TRBV7-2 and TRBJ2-7; TRBD2 agrees at 12 bases. The CDR3 consists of 16 residues. Germline loops: CDR1 SGHTA, CDR2 FQGNSA. V was pared by 3 bases and J by 2 bases, with 5 bases of the junction left unmatched. CDR3 in amino acids: CASSLSSGRGTYEQYF. The CDR3 DNA reads TGTGCCAGCAGCTTGTCTAGCGGGAGGGGGACCTACGAGCAGTACTTC.

Turning to this clone: At one boundary the junction diverges from the germline segment, which might be a read error. V usage is TRBV9 and J usage is TRBJ2-1; TRBD1 matches 10 bases. Germline lookup yields CDR1 SGDLS and CDR2 YYNGEE. This CDR3 spans 14 amino acids. The CDR3 DNA reads as TGTGCCAGCACCGTAGACAGGGGGCTGAATGAGCAGTTCTTC. Translation: CASTVDRGLNEQFF. Looking up the rest from reference TRBV9 and TRBJ2-1 gives the full variable domain: DSGVTQTPKHLITATGQRVTLRCSPRSGDLSVYWYQQSLDQGLQFLIQYYNGEERAKGNILERFSAQQFPDLHSELNLSSLELGDSALYFCASTVDRGLNEQFFGPGTRLTVL.

This clone occurred a few times. The chain links TRBV7-2 to TRBJ2-7; 7 bases line up with TRBD1. After removal of 3 bases from V and 3 bases from J, the junction contained 5 bases not matched to a gene. The CDR3 length is 14 residues. The germline gives CDR1 SGHTA, CDR2 FQGNSA. CDR3 protein: CASSFGDRDYEQYF. The CDR3 nucleotides read TGTGCCAGCAGCTTCGGTGACAGGGACTACGAGCAGTACTTC.

This rearrangement joins TRBV11-3 to TRBJ2-7; no reliable D call. Germline V lookup: CDR1 SGHNT, CDR2 YENEEA. This CDR3 spans 15 amino acids. V lost 4 bases to trimming and J lost 2 bases, with 15 bases between them. Written as DNA, the CDR3 is TGTGCCAGCAGCTCCCCGACCCAGAACCCCTACGAGCAGTACTTC. It translates to CASSSPTQNPYEQYF.

In DNA, the CDR3 is TGTGCCAGCAGTGCAGGGTTCCAGCCCCAGCATTTT. Encoded protein: CASSAGFQPQHF. J is TRBJ1-5 and V is TRBV2; possible D gene TRBD1, 5 bases. Trimming removed 4 bases at V and 7 bases at J, with 8 bases between. CDR3 length equals 12 residues. Germline CDR1 reads SNHLY; CDR2 reads FYNNEI. Filled out from reference TRBV2 and TRBJ1-5, the complete variable domain reads EPEVTQTPSHQVTQMGQEVILRCVPISNHLYFYWYRQILGQKVEFLVSFYNNEISEKSEIFDDQFSVERPDGSNFTLKIRSTKLEDSAMYFCASSAGFQPQHFGDGTRLSIL.

The chain couples TRBV18 to TRBJ1-3, with D perhaps matching TRBD1 (6 bases). Looked up from germline, CDR1 is KGHSH and CDR2 is LQKENI. V dropped 2 bases and J dropped 3 bases, with 14 bases sitting between them. The CDR3 is 16 amino acids. CDR3 in amino acids: CASSPTGTTSGNTIYF. The CDR3 DNA follows: TGTGCCAGCTCACCAACCGGGACAACTAGTGGAAACACCATATATTTT.

CDR3 in amino acids: CASNGLAGVGTQYF. The CDR3 DNA sequence: TGTGCCAGCAACGGACTAGCGGGAGTCGGTACGCAGTATTTT. This chain uses TRBV6-5 with TRBJ2-3, with TRBD2 matching over 13 bases. The CDR3 spans 14 residues. Germline lookup yields CDR1 MNHEY and CDR2 SVGAGI. With 7 bases clipped from V and 8 bases from J, the junction kept 6 bases outside the gene matches.

Only one count was recorded for this clone. The chain uses TRBV19 and TRBJ2-1; no clear D. The germline CDR1 and CDR2 sequences are LNHDA and SQIVND (reference sequence). The CDR3 sequence is 11 residues long. V shed 4 bases and J shed 4 bases, with 2 bases lying between them. The CDR3 here is CASSTYNEQFF. CDR3 sequence (DNA): TGTGCCAGTAGTACTTACAATGAGCAGTTCTTC.

The gene calls are TRBV28 and TRBJ2-7, with D unclear. CDR1 is MDHEN, CDR2 SYDVKM, per germline. The CDR3 is 13 residues long. Deletions cut 3 bases from V and 2 bases from J, with 8 bases between. CDR3 coding DNA: TGTGCCAGCAGTTTTTCATCCCCCTACGAGCAGTACTTC. It yields the protein CASSFSSPYEQYF.

The V and J genes are TRBV6-5 and TRBJ2-7, with D hard to call. This CDR3 is built from 11 residues. V was cut by 7 bases and J by 1 base, with 5 bases left in between. CDR1 and CDR2 from the germline V gene are MNHEY and SVGAGI. The CDR3 is CASIRSYEQYF. The CDR3 DNA reads TGTGCCAGCATCAGGTCCTACGAGCAGTACTTC.

The chain couples TRBV7-2 to TRBJ1-3, with a weak D call TRBD1 (6 bases). CDR3 length: 17 amino acids. The ends were cut back, 0 bases at V and 4 bases at J, with 16 bases in the middle. Germline V gives CDR1 SGHTA, CDR2 FQGNSA. CDR3 residues: CASSLARGHIGGNTIYF. The CDR3 DNA follows: TGTGCCAGCAGCTTAGCGCGGGGACACATTGGAGGAAACACCATATATTTT.

The rearrangement joins TRBV28 to TRBJ2-7, with unresolved D. Per the germline V gene, CDR1 is MDHEN and CDR2 is SYDVKM. The CDR3 spans 11 residues. Trimming shortened V by 4 bases and J by 2 bases, and 3 bases separated the two germline ends. This CDR3 is CASSSTYEQYF. The CDR3 DNA is TGTGCCAGCAGTTCCACCTACGAGCAGTACTTC. The full variable domain, in which reference TRBV28 and TRBJ2-7 provide the parts outside the CDR3, is DVKVTQSSRYLVKRTGEKVFLECVQDMDHENMFWYRQDPGLGLRLIYFSYDVKMKEKGDIPEGYSVSREKKERFSLILESASTNQTSMYLCASSSTYEQYFGPGTRLTVT.

The chain couples TRBV7-9 to TRBJ1-6; D is possibly TRBD1 (6 bases). Looked up from germline, CDR1 is SEHNR and CDR2 is FQNEAQ (reference sequence). The CDR3 has 15 amino acids. Trimming stripped 2 bases from V and 7 bases from J, with 12 bases between. The CDR3 DNA sequence: TGTGCCAGCAGCTTAAGGACAGTGGAAAATTCACCCCTCCACTTT. As protein: CASSLRTVENSPLHF.

This rearrangement joins TRBV23-1 to TRBJ2-7, with D possibly TRBD2 on 6 matching bases. TRBV23-1 is an open reading frame, and its role is uncertain. Trimming removed 11 bases at V and 2 bases at J, with 22 bases between. This CDR3 region has 15 residues. CDR3 loop: CAGLDGLPGTYEQYF. The DNA for the CDR3 is TGCGCCGGTCTCGACGGACTACCGGGCACCTACGAGCAGTACTTC.

This clone was observed a single time. The chain uses TRBV4-2 and TRBJ2-7, with 8 bases that match TRBD2. J was trimmed by 4 bases and V by 0 bases; bases with no gene match: 17. The CDR3 covers 19 residues. Per the germline V gene, CDR1 is LGHNA and CDR2 is YNFKEQ. DNA of the CDR3: TGTGCCAGCAGCCAAGATCTCAGTGGAGCGGGAGAAGTATCATACGAGCAGTACTTC. Protein product: CASSQDLSGAGEVSYEQYF.

The chain couples TRBV28 to TRBJ1-6; TRBD1 agrees at 7 bases. V lost 6 bases, J lost 7 bases, and 9 bases stayed unmatched. Germline V gene sequence: CDR1 MDHEN, CDR2 SYDVKM. This CDR3 has 15 residues. In DNA form, the CDR3 reads TGTGCCAGCAGCCTGACAGGGCCGCTAAATTCACCCCTCCACTTT. Encoded protein: CASSLTGPLNSPLHF.